The 10 T cell receptor beta chains presented below share a single source sample, sequenced in a study of Graves' ophthalmopathy and Graves' hyperthyroidism. Scientists amplified the TCR beta CDR3 regions from RNA transcripts. The first-round RT-PCR employed HTBI primers together with the Qiagen OneStep RT-PCR kit. A multiplex PCR was then performed as the second round. TCRdb passed the multiplex PCR reads through MiXCR, listing each CDR3 protein once. The repertoire holds about 400,000 distinct CDR3 sequences, 15% to 20% seen once, with roughly 1.5% in the top ten. Sequencing input: peripheral blood. The receptors originated from a woman under 30 with Graves' ophthalmopathy.

The rearrangement links TRBV28 to TRBJ1-1; D might be TRBD1 (6 bases). With 5 bases removed from V and 5 bases from J, the gap between germline ends came to 18 bases. The CDR3 extends over 15 amino acids. Per germline, CDR1 MDHEN and CDR2 SYDVKM. The CDR3 here is CASSIPTGRGTEAFF. CDR3 nucleotides: TGTGCCAGCAGTATCCCGACAGGCCGAGGAACTGAAGCTTTCTTT.

This clonotype was seen at least ten times. The chain couples TRBV28 to TRBJ1-2; D ambiguous. V was pared by 1 base and J by 7 bases, with 13 bases between. This CDR3 has 14 residues. From germline, CDR1 is MDHEN and CDR2 SYDVKM. CDR3 loop: CASSLLGGRSGYTF. The CDR3, as DNA: TGTGCCAGCAGTTTATTGGGAGGGCGATCTGGCTACACCTTC.

This clonotype was picked up many times. CDR3 region: CASSIESNQPQHF. For the CDR3, the DNA is TGTGCCAGTAGTATAGAGAGCAATCAGCCCCAGCATTTT. The rearrangement links TRBV19 to TRBJ1-5; no definite D call. V was cut by 0 bases and J by 1 base, with 1 base left in between. The CDR3 is made up of 13 amino acids. The V gene's germline CDR1 is LNHDA and CDR2 SQIVND (reference sequence).

The rearrangement joins TRBV28 to TRBJ1-1, with a weak D call TRBD1 (5 bases). Per the germline V gene, CDR1 is MDHEN and CDR2 is SYDVKM. The V gene lost 2 bases and the J gene lost 4 bases, with 14 bases spanning the gap. The CDR3 extends over 15 amino acids. CDR3 DNA: TGTGCCAGCAGTTTAGGTGTGGACAAACGCACTGAAGCTTTCTTT. It codes for CASSLGVDKRTEAFF.

The table lists this clonotype with many counts. The chain has TRBV15 and TRBJ1-3; no firm D call. Trimming shortened V by 8 bases and J by 2 bases, and 10 bases separated the two germline ends. The germline V gene has CDR1 LNHNV and CDR2 YYDKDF (reference sequence). The CDR3 spans 13 residues. This CDR3 is CATSAGAGNTIYF. CDR3 in DNA: TGTGCCACCTCTGCCGGCGCTGGAAACACCATATATTTT.

A few counts support this clonotype. A junction end diverges from the germline sequence, so it may reflect a read error. The chain is built from TRBV20-1 and TRBJ2-7; TRBD2 aligns across 11 bases. Per the germline V gene, CDR1 is DFQATT and CDR2 is SNEGSKA (reference sequence). The CDR3 has 13 amino acids. The CDR3 loop reads CSALLAGVYEQHF. CDR3 DNA sequence: TGCAGTGCTCTACTAGCGGGAGTCTACGAGCAGCACTTC.

The V gene is TRBV7-2, the J gene TRBJ2-7; 7 bases map to TRBD1. Germline V CDR1 and CDR2: SGHTA, FQGNSA. CDR3 length: 12 residues. The ends lost 5 bases at V and 9 bases at J; junction bases unmatched: 7. CDR3 loop: CASSLPRQGQYF. Here the CDR3 DNA reads TGTGCCAGCAGCCTACCCCGACAGGGGCAGTACTTC.

This clonotype was detected many times. The junction departs from the called germline gene at one end, perhaps through a read error. V is TRBV7-2 and J is TRBJ2-4, with D unresolved. CDR3 length: 12 amino acids. Germline CDR1 SGHTA, CDR2 FQGNSA. The CDR3 here is CASSLSAEIQNF. Here the CDR3 DNA reads TGTGCCAGCAGCTTATCGGCGGAGATCCAGAACTTC.

This clonotype was picked up many times. V is TRBV20-1 and J is TRBJ2-5; D unclear. The germline gives CDR1 DFQATT, CDR2 SNEGSKA (reference sequence). The CDR3 consists of 12 residues. V shed 6 bases and J shed 0 bases, with 8 bases lying between them. The CDR3 sequence is CSAPFNQETQYF. The DNA of the CDR3 is TGCAGTGCCCCGTTTAACCAAGAGACCCAGTACTTC.

This clonotype occurred many times. V usage is TRBV4-1 and J usage is TRBJ2-5; 8 bases fit TRBD2. This CDR3 has 16 amino acids. Looked up from germline, CDR1 is MGHRA and CDR2 is YSYEKL. V shed 4 bases, J shed 3 bases, and the junction held 10 bases outside the gene matches. CDR3 sequence: CASSPTRGSGKETQYF. CDR3 nucleotides: TGCGCCAGCAGCCCAACTCGGGGTAGCGGGAAAGAGACCCAGTACTTC.